This T cell receptor beta chain was observed in a study of blood T cells in healthy people across ages. Study-wide context: Template switching caught about one barcoded beta molecule for each two T cells.

Germline V CDR1 and CDR2: ENHRY, SYGVKD. The CDR3 loop spans 12 amino acids. V gave up 9 bases and J gave up 6 bases, with 13 bases separating them. Findings and caveats of the study: Naive and antigen-experienced cells could not be conclusively compared, given unsorted PBMCs. Relative to aged donors, long-lived donors carried more naive CD4+ cells and displayed higher diversity. Significant beta diversity loss was already apparent by age approximately 42, declining roughly linearly.

The second PCR ran roughly 7 to 12 cycles with a sample-barcoded 5' primer and J-beta primers. TCRdb reanalysed the 5' RACE reads using MiXCR and keeps one entry per CDR3 protein. This sample has approximately 780,000 distinct CDR3 sequences; about 26% occur once, and the top ten carry 3%. Worth noting for this clonotype: Its antigen is not identified.

These records were also assigned to another study, of T cells of mothers and their children.

Sequences were obtained from blood. The sequence came from a boy between 10 and 17 years old in good health. The chain recombines TRBV10-3 with TRBJ2-3; D is ambiguous. CDR3 in amino acids: CAIQDQEDTQYF. As DNA, the CDR3 is TGTGCCATTCAGGACCAGGAGGATACGCAGTATTTT.